This is a list of T cell receptor beta chains from one sample in a study of T cell responses to AZD1222 COVID-19 vaccine. Clones were sequenced by immunoSEQ multiplex PCR, and TCRdb holds only the in-frame ones, with some missing. This table has 110,000 to 150,000 clones, just over 90% appearing once. The specimen comprised peripheral blood, sampled on day 0 of AZD1222 vaccination. Receptors were obtained from an adult in good health. CDR3s include the opening cysteine and the closing phenylalanine or tryptophan. The D gene is left open where the match is weak. Where a row states a size, it is once, few, many or the class of an expanded clone; other rows omit it.

v_gene	abundance	d_gene	j_gene	CDR3aa	CDR3nt
TRBV12-5	.	TRBD1	TRBJ1-6	CASAPTGVNSPLHF	TGTGCTAGTGCCCCGACAGGGGTAAATTCACCCCTCCACTTT
TRBV7-3	.	.	TRBJ1-1	CASSLTGGTAFF	TGTGCCAGCAGCTTAACTGGGGGAACAGCTTTCTTT
TRBV29-1	.	.	TRBJ1-1	CSVEARDVEAFF	TGCAGCGTTGAAGCACGCGACGTTGAAGCTTTCTTT
TRBV2	.	.	TRBJ1-1	CASSDRTNTEAFF	TGTGCCAGCAGCGATCGGACAAACACTGAAGCTTTCTTT
TRBV4-1	once	.	TRBJ1-3	CASSQIRGNTIYF	TGCGCCAGCAGCCAAATTCGAGGAAACACCATATATTTT
TRBV5-6	.	.	TRBJ2-2	CASSLLVVGGSNTGELFF	TGTGCCAGCAGCTTGTTAGTCGTGGGGGGCTCGAACACCGGGGAGCTGTTTTTT
TRBV4-1	.	.	TRBJ1-3	CASSQWFRVTGNTIYF	TGCGCCAGCAGCCAGTGGTTCAGGGTCACTGGAAACACCATATATTTT
TRBV6-2/TRBV6-3	.	.	TRBJ1-2	CASSYSSKGFDGYTF	TGTGCCAGCAGTTACTCGTCTAAGGGATTCGATGGCTACACCTTC
TRBV27	once	TRBD1	TRBJ1-2	CASSFPTGLGYTF	TGTGCCAGCAGTTTCCCGACAGGGCTGGGCTACACCTTC
TRBV6-1	.	TRBD1	TRBJ1-1	CASSGDRWPGGTEAFF	TGTGCCAGCAGTGGGGACAGGTGGCCTGGGGGCACTGAAGCTTTCTTT
TRBV7-9	.	TRBD2	TRBJ2-5	CASSFGQPGGETQYF	TGTGCCAGCAGCTTTGGGCAACCGGGAGGGGAGACCCAGTACTTC
TRBV7-6	.	.	TRBJ2-7	CASSASLQGYEQYF	TGTGCCAGCAGCGCGAGTTTACAGGGTTACGAGCAGTACTTC
TRBV4-2	.	.	TRBJ1-6	CASSQVGSNSPLHF	TGTGCCAGCAGCCAAGTCGGGAGTAATTCACCCCTCCACTTT
TRBV14	once	.	TRBJ1-1	CASSQDPGMNTEAFF	TGTGCCAGCAGCCAAGATCCCGGGATGAACACTGAAGCTTTCTTT
TRBV12-3/TRBV12-4	.	.	TRBJ2-7	CASSLAESYEQYF	TGTGCCAGCAGTCTGGCCGAATCCTACGAGCAGTACTTC
TRBV10-3	.	.	TRBJ1-5	CAISDEGKPQHF	TGTGCCATCAGTGACGAGGGAAAGCCCCAGCATTTT
TRBV19	.	TRBD2	TRBJ2-1	CASISFSGGNNEQFF	TGTGCCAGTATATCCTTTAGCGGGGGCAACAATGAGCAGTTCTTC
TRBV9	.	.	TRBJ2-2	CASSVLGSAGELFF	TGTGCCAGCAGCGTATTAGGATCCGCCGGGGAGCTGTTTTTT
TRBV28	.	.	TRBJ1-6	CASSLPQGSPLHF	TGTGCCAGCAGTTTACCGCAGGGTTCACCCCTCCACTTT
TRBV5-5	once	.	TRBJ2-7	CASSGGTDGEQYF	TGTGCCAGCAGCGGGGGGACCGACGGCGAGCAGTACTTC
TRBV3-1/TRBV3-2	.	.	TRBJ1-1	CASSLRINTEAFF	TGTGCCAGCAGCCTCCGGATTAACACTGAAGCTTTCTTT
TRBV24-1	.	.	TRBJ2-1	CATSDTNRVGEQFF	TGTGCCACCAGTGATACCAACAGGGTGGGTGAGCAGTTCTTC
TRBV12-5	.	.	TRBJ1-1	CASGSTLGAFF	TGTGCTAGTGGATCAACCCTGGGGGCTTTCTTT
TRBV27	.	.	TRBJ2-7	CASRGALTSYEQYF	TGTGCCAGCAGGGGGGCCCTTACCTCCTACGAGCAGTACTTC
TRBV30	.	.	TRBJ1-5	CAWSPIGGNQPQHF	TGTGCCTGGAGTCCCATTGGGGGCAATCAGCCCCAGCATTTT
TRBV7-3	once	.	TRBJ1-5	CASSLTGGNQPQHF	TGTGCCAGCAGCTTAACAGGGGGAAATCAGCCCCAGCATTTT
TRBV30	.	.	TRBJ1-3	CAWTPPFIEDTIYF	TGTGCCTGGACACCCCCTTTCATCGAAGACACCATATATTTT
TRBV5-5	once	TRBD2	TRBJ2-6	CASSLGGSGGPGANVLTF	TGTGCCAGCAGCTTGGGTGGTAGCGGGGGACCCGGGGCCAACGTCCTGACTTTC
TRBV27	.	.	TRBJ1-1	CASSLLGALGAPNTEAFF	TGTGCCAGCAGTTTACTCGGGGCCCTCGGGGCACCGAACACTGAAGCTTTCTTT